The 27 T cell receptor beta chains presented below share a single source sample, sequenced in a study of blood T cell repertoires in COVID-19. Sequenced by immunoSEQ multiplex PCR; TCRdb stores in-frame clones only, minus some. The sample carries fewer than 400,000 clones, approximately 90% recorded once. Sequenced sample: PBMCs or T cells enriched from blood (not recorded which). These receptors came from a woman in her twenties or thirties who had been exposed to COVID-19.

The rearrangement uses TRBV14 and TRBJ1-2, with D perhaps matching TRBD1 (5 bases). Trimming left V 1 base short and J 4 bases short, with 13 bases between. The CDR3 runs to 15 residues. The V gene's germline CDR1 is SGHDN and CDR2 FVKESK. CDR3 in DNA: TGTGCCAGCAGCCAAGGACAGTCCCTGTTCTATGGCTACACCTTC. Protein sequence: CASSQGQSLFYGYTF.

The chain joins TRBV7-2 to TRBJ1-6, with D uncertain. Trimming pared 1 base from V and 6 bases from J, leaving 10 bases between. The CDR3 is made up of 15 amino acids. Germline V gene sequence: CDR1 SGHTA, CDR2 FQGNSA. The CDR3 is CASSLVPTFNSPLHF. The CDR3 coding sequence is TGTGCCAGCAGCTTAGTGCCTACGTTTAATTCACCCCTCCACTTT.

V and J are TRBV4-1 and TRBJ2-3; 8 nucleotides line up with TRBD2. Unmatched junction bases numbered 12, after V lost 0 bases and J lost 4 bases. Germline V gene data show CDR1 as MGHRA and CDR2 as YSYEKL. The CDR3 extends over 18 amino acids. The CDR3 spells CASSQDIGGGQDSDTQYF. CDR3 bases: TGCGCCAGCAGCCAAGATATCGGGGGGGGCCAAGATTCAGATACGCAGTATTTT.

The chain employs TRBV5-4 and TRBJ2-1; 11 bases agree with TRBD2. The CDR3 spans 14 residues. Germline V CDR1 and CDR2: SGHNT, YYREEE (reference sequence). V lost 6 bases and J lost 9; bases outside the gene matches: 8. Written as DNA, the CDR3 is TGTGCCAGCACCATAGCGGGGGGGCCGGGTGAGCAGTTCTTC. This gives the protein CASTIAGGPGEQFF.

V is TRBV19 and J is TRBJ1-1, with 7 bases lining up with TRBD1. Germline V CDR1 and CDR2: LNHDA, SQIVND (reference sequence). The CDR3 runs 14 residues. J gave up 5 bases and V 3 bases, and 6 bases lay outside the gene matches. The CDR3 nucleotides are TGTGCCAGTAGTATTCACAGGGGTGGGACTGAAGCTTTCTTT. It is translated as CASSIHRGGTEAFF.

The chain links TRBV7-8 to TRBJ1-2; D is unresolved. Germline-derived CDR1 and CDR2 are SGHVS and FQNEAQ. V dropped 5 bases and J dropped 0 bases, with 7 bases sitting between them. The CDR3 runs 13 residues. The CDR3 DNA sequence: TGTGCCAGCAGCCCGAGGACTAACTATGGCTACACCTTC. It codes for CASSPRTNYGYTF.

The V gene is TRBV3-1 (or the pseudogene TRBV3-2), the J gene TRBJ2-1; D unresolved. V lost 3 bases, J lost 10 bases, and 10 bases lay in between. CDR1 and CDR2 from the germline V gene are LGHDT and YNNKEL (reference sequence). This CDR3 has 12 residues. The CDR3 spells CASSQSPREQFF. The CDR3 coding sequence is TGTGCCAGCAGCCAGTCCCCTAGGGAGCAGTTCTTC.

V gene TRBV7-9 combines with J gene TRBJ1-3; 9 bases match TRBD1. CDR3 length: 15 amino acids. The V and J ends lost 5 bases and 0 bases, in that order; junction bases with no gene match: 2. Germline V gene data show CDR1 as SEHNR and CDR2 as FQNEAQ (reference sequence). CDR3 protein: CASSPTGGSGNTIYF. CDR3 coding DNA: TGTGCCAGCAGCCCGACAGGGGGCTCTGGAAACACCATATATTTT.

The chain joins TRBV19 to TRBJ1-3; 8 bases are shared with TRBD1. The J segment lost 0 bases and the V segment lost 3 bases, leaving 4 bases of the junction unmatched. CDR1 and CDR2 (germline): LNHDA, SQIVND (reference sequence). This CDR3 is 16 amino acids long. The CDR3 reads CASSIGGQGSGNTIYF. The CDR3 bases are TGTGCCAGTAGTATCGGCGGACAGGGCTCTGGAAACACCATATATTTT.

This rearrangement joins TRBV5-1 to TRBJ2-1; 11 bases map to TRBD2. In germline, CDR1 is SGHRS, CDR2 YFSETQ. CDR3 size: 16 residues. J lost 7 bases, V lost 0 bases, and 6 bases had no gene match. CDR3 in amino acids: CASSLVPSGGINEQFF. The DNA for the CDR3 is TGCGCCAGCAGCTTGGTACCTAGCGGGGGGATTAATGAGCAGTTCTTC.

The CDR3 loop reads CASSYSGTLNTGELFF. The CDR3 nucleotides read TGTGCCAGCAGTTACTCCGGGACACTAAACACCGGGGAGCTGTTTTTT. The chain links TRBV6-5 to TRBJ2-2, with D possibly being TRBD1 (6 bases). This CDR3 contains 16 residues. CDR1 is MNHEY and CDR2 is SVGAGI in the germline V gene. V dropped 0 bases and J dropped 2 bases, with 10 bases sitting between them.

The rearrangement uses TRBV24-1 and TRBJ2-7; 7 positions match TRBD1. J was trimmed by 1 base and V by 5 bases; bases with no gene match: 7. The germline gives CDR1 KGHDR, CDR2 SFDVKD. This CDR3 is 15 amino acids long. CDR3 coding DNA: TGTGCCACCAGTGTAGGGACAGCGACTTCCTACGAGCAGTACTTC. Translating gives CATSVGTATSYEQYF.

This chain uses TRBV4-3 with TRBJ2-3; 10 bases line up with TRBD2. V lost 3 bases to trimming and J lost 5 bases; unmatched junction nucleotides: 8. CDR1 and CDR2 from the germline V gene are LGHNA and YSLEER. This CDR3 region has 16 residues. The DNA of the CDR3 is TGCGCCAGCAGCCACATTTCTAGCGGGGGTAGAGATACGCAGTATTTT. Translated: CASSHISSGGRDTQYF.

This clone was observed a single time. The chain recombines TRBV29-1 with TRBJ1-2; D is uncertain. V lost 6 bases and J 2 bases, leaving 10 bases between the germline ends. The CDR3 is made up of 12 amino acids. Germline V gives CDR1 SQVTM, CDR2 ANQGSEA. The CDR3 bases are TGCAGCGTGCTACAGCCGAACTATGGCTACACCTTC. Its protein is CSVLQPNYGYTF. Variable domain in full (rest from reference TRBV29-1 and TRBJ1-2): SAVISQKPSRDICQRGTSLTIQCQVDSQVTMMFWYRQQPGQSLTLIATANQGSEATYESGFVIDKFPISRPNLTFSTLTVSNMSPEDSSIYLCSVLQPNYGYTFGSGTRLTVV.

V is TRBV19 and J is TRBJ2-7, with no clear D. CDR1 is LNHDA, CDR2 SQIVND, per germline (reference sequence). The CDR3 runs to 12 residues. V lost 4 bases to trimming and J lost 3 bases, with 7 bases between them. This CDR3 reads CASSNRGYEQYF. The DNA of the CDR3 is TGTGCCAGTAGTAACCGCGGCTACGAGCAGTACTTC.

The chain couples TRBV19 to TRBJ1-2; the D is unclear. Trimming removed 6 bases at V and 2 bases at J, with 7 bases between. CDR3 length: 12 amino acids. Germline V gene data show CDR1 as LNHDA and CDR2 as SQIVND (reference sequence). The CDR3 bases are TGTGCCAGTAGAGGACTCAACTATGGCTACACCTTC. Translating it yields CASRGLNYGYTF.

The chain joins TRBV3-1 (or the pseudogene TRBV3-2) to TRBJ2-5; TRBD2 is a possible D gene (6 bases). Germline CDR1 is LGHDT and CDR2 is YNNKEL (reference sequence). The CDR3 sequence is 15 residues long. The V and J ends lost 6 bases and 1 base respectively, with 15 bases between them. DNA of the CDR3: TGTGCCAGCAGTCCAGGCCCCGGGAGCCAAGAGACCCAGTACTTC. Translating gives CASSPGPGSQETQYF.

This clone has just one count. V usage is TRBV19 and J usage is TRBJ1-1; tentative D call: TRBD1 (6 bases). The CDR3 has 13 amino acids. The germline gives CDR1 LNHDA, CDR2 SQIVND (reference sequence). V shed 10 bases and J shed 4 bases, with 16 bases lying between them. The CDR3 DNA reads TGTGCCACCCTTCCGGGACACACCACTGAAGCTTTCTTT. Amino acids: CATLPGHTTEAFF.

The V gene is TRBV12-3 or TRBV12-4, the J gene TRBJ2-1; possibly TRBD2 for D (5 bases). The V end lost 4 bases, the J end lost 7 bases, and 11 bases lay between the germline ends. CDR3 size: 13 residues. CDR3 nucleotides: TGTGCCAGCAGTTCTCCCGGCGGGAATGAGCAGTTCTTC. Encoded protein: CASSSPGGNEQFF.

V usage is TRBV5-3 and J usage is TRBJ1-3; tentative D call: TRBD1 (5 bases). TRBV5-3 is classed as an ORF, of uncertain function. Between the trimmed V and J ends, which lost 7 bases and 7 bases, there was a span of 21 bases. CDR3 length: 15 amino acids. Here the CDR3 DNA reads TGTGCCAGACCCCGGCAGGGTCAATCGCGCAACACCATATATTTT. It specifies CARPRQGQSRNTIYF.

The CDR3, as DNA: TGCAGCGTTGCCCGAAACGGGGTAGGCGGGGAGCTGTTTTTT. This sequence encodes CSVARNGVGGELFF. The chain carries TRBV29-1 and TRBJ2-2; maybe TRBD2 (5 bases). V shed 4 bases and J shed 7 bases, with 16 bases lying between them. The CDR3 loop spans 14 amino acids. From germline, CDR1 is SQVTM and CDR2 ANQGSEA.

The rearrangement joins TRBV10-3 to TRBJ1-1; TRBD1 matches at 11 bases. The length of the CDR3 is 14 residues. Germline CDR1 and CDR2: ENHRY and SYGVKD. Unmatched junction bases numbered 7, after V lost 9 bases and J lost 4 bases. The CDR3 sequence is CAMGTGGSITEAFF. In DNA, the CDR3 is TGTGCCATGGGGACAGGGGGTAGCATCACTGAAGCTTTCTTT.

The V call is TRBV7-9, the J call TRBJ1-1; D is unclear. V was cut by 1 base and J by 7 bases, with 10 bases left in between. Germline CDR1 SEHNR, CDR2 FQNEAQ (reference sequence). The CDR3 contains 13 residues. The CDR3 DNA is TGTGCCAGCAGCTTAGATACGGGTTTTGAAGCTTTCTTT. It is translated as CASSLDTGFEAFF.

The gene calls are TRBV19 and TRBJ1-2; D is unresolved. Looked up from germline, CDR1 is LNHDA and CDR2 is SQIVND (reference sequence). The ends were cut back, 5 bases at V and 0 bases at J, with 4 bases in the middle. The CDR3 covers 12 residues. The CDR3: CASSQTNYGYTF. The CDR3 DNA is TGTGCCAGTAGTCAGACTAACTATGGCTACACCTTC.

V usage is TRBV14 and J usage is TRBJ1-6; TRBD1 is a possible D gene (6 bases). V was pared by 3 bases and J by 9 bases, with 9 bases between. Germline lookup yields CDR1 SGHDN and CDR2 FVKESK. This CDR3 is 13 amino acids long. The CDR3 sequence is CASSQGARSPLHF. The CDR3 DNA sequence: TGTGCCAGCAGCCAGGGGGCACGTTCACCCCTCCACTTT.

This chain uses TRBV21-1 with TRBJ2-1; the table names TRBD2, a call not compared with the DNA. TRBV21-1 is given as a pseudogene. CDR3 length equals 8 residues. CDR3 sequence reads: CARNEQFF. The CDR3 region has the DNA TGTGCCCGCAATGAGCAGTTCTTC.

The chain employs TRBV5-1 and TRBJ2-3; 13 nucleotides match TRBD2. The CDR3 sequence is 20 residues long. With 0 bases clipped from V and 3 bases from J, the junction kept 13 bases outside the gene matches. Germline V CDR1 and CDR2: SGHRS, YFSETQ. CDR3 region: CASSLELAGGPILGTDTQYF. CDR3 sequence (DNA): TGCGCCAGCAGCTTGGAACTAGCGGGGGGGCCGATACTTGGGACAGATACGCAGTATTTT.